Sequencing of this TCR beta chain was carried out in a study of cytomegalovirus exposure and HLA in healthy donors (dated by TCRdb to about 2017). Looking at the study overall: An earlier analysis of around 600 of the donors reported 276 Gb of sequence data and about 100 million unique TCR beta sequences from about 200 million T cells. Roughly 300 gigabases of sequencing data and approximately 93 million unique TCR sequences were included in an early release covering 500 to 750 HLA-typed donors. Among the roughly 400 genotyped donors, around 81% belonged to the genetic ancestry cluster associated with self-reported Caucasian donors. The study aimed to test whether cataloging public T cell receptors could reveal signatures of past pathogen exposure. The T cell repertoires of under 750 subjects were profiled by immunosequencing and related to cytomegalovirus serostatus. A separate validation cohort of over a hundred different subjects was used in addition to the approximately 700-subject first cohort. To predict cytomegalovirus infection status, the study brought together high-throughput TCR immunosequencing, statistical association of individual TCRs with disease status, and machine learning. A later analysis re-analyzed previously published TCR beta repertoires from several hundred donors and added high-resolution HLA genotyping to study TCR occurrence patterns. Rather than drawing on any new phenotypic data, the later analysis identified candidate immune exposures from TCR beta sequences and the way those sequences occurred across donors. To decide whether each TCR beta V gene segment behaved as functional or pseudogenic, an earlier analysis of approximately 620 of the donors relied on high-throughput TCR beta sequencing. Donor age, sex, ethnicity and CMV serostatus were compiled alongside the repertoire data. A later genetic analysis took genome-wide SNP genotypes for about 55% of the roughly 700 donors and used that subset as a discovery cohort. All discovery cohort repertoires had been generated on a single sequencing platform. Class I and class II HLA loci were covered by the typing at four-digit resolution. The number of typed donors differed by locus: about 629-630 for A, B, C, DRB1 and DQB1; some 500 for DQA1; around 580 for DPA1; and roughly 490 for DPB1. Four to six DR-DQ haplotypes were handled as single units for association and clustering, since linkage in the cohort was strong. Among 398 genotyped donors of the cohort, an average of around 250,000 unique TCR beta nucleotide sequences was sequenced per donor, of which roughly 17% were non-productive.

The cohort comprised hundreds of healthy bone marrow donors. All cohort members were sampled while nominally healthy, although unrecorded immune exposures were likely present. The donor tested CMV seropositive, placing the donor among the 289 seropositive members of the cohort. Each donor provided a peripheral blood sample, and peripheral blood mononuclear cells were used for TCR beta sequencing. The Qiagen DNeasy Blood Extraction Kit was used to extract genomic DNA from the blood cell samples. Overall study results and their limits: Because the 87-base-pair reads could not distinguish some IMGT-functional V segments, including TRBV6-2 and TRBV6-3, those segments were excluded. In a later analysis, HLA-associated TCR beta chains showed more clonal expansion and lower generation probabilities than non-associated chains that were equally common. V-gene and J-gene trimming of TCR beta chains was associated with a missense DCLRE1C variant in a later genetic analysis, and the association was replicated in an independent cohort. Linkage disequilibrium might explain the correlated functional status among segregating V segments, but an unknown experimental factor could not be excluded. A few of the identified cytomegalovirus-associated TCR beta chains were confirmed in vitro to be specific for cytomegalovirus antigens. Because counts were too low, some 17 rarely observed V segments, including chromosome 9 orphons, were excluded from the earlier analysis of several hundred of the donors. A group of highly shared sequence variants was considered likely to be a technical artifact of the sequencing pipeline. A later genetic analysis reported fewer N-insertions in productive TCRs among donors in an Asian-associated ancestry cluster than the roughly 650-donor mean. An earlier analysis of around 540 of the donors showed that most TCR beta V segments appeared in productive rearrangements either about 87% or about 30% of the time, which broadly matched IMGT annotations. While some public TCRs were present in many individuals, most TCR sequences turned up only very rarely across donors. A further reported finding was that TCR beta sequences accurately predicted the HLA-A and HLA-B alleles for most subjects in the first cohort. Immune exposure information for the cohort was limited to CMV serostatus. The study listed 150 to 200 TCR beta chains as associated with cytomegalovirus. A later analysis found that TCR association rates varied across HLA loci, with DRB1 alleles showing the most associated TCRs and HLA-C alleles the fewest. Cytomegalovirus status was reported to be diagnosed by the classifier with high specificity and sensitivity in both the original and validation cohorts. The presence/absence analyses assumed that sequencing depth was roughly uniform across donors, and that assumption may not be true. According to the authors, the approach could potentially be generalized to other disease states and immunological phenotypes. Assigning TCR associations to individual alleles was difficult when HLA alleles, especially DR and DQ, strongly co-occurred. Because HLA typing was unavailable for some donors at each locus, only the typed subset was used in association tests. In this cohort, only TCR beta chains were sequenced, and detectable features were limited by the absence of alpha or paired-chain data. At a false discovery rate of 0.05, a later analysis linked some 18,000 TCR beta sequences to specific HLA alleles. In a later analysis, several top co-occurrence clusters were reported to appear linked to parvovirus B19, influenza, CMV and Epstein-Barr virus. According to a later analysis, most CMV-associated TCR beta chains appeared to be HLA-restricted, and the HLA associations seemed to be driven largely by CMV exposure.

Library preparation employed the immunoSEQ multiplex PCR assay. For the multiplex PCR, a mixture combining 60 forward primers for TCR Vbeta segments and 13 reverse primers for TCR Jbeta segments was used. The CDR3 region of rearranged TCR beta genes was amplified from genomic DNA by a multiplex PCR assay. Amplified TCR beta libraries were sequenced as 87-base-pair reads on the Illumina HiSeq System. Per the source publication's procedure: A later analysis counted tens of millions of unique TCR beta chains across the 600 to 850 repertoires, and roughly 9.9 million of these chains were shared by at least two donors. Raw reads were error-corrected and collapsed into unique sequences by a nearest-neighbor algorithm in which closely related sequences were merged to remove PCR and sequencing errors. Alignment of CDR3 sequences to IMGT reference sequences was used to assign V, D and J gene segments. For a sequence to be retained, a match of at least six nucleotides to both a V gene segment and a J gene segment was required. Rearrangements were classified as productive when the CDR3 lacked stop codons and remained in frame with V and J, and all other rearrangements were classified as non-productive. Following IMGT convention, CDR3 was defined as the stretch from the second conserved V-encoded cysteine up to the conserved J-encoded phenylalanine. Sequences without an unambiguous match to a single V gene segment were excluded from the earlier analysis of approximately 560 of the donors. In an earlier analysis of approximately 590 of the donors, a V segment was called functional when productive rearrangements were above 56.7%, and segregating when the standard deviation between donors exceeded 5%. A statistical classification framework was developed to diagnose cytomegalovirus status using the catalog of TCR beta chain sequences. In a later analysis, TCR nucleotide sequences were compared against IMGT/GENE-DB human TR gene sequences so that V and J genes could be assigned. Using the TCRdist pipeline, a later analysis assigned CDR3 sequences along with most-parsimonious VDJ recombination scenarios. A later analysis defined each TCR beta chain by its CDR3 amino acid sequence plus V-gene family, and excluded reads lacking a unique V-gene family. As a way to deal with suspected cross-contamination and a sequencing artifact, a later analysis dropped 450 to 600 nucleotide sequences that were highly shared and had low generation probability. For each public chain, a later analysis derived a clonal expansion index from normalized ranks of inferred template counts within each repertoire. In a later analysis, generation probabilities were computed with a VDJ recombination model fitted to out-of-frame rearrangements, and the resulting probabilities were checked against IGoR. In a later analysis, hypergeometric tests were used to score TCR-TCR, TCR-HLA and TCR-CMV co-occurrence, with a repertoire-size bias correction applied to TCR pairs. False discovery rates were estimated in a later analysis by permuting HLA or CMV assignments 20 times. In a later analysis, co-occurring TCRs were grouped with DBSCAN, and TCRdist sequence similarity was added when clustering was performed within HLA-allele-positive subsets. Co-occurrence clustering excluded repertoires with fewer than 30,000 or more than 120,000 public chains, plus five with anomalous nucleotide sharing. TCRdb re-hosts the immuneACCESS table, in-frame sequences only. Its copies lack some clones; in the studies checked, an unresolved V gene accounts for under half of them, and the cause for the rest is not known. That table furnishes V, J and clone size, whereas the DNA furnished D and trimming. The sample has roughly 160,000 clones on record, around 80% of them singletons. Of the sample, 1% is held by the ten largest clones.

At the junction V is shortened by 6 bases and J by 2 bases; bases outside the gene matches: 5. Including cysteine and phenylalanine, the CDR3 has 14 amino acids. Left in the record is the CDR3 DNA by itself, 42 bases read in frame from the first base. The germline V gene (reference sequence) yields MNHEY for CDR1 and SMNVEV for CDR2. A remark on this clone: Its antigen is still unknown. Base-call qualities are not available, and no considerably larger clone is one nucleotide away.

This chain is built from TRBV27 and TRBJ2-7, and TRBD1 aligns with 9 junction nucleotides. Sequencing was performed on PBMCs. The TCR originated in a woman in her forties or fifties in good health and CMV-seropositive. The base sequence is TGTGCCAGCAGGAACAGGGGGCGCGCCTACGAGCAGTACTTC. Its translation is CASRNRGRAYEQYF.